This TCR beta chain was identified during a study of low-dose radiotherapy and immunotherapy resistance in tumors. Study-level background: In Cohort 2, 1 Gy per fraction was delivered every two weeks, for a total of 13 Gy over 26 weeks.

TRAV- and TRBV-specific primers, spanning alpha and beta chains, primed first-strand cDNA. For amplifying TCRs, the PCR ran for about 19 cycles with Phusion, which was used together with a constant-region primer and the adapter on the V primers. MiXCR, run by TCRdb on the reads, gives a single entry per CDR3 protein. The sample shows roughly 39,000 distinct CDR3 sequences, about a third of them seen only once. This clonotype has a count of ten or more. Time point described: before trial treatment. The treatment that donors received included nivolumab, ipilimumab, aspirin, low-dose cyclophosphamide and low-dose radiotherapy. Advanced solid tumors without tumor-infiltrating lymphocytes were required for inclusion. Material: PBMCs, obtained before treatment. This sequence originates from a male donor with gallbladder cancer.

In DNA form, the CDR3 reads TGTGCCAGCAGTTACTCTCTTGGACGGTATAGCAATCAGCCCCAGCATTTT. As protein: CASSYSLGRYSNQPQHF. J is TRBJ1-5 and V is TRBV6-6; D remains ambiguous. This CDR3 region has 17 residues. Per the germline V gene, CDR1 is MNHNY and CDR2 is SVGAGI (reference sequence). The V gene lost 0 bases and the J gene lost 0 bases, with 12 bases spanning the gap.